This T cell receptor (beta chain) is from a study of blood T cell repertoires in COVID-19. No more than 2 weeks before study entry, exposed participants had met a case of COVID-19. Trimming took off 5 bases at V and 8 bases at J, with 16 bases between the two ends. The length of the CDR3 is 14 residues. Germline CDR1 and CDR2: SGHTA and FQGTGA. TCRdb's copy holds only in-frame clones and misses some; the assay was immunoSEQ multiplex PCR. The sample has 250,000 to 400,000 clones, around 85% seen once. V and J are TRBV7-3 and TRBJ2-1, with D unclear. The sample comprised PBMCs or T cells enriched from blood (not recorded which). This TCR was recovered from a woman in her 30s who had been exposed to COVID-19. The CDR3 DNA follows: TGTGCCAGCAGCCCCACGCCGACTTCCGATGAGCAGTTCTTC. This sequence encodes CASSPTPTSDEQFF.